The 17 T cell receptor beta chains given below trace back to one sample, sequenced in a study of shared clonotypes between healthy human individuals. Sequencing used immunoSEQ multiplex PCR; TCRdb keeps in-frame clones, though not all of them. Found here are about 340,000 clones, roughly 70% of them singletons; the top ten hold about 9.4%. The specimen was memory CD4+ T cells sorted from blood. As for subset: CD45RA-negative fraction. The receptor set was obtained from a man aged 30 to 45 in good health.

The V gene is TRBV2, the J gene TRBJ2-2; D ambiguous. Germline lookup yields CDR1 SNHLY and CDR2 FYNNEI. The CDR3 is 12 residues long. The V end was cut by 4 bases, the J end by 11 bases, with 11 bases between. CDR3 nucleotide sequence: TGTGCCAGCAGTGGTAGGGCAGCCGAGCTGTTTTTT. The encoded protein is CASSGRAAELFF.

The chain recombines TRBV29-1 with TRBJ2-3; 7 nucleotides align to TRBD1. Trimming at V came to 8 bases and at J to 4 bases, leaving 15 bases not matched to a gene. Germline loops: CDR1 SQVTM, CDR2 ANQGSEA. This CDR3 contains 15 residues. The CDR3 DNA is TGCAGCATAACTACTATGACAGGGCCGGCAGATACGCAGTATTTT. Protein sequence: CSITTMTGPADTQYF.

There are many counts of this clone. Other DNA sequences of this sample code for an identical CDR3. CDR3 sequence (DNA): TGTGCCAGTAGTATTTCAGTCTATGGCTACACCTTC. Its protein is CASSISVYGYTF. This chain joins TRBV19 and TRBJ1-2, with D uncertain. Trimming took off 3 bases at V and 4 bases at J, with 6 bases between the two ends. CDR3 length: 12 residues. The V gene's germline CDR1 is LNHDA and CDR2 SQIVND (reference sequence).

This sequence joins TRBV6-5 and TRBJ1-5, with D possibly TRBD1 on 5 matching bases. From germline, CDR1 is MNHEY and CDR2 SVGAGI. V was cut by 7 bases and J by 4 bases, with 17 bases left in between. There are 15 residues in the CDR3. The DNA of the CDR3 is TGTGCCAGCACCTCCCTGTCGGGGGGGAATCAGCCCCAGCATTTT. Translation: CASTSLSGGNQPQHF.

On this clone: The same CDR3 is also encoded by other DNA sequences in this sample. V is TRBV5-1 and J is TRBJ2-5, with D possibly matching TRBD2 (7 bases). The CDR3 spans 13 residues. Germline loops: CDR1 SGHRS, CDR2 YFSETQ. Trimming left V 4 bases short and J 5 bases short, with 12 bases between. Written as DNA, the CDR3 is TGCGCCAGCAGCATACAGGGAGGGGAGACCCAGTACTTC. Translation gives CASSIQGGETQYF.

The CDR3 region has the DNA TGTGCCAGCAGGAAGGATTATGGCTACACCTTC. It is translated as CASRKDYGYTF. V gene TRBV6-5 combines with J gene TRBJ1-2; D is undetermined. This CDR3 region has 11 residues. Germline CDR1 MNHEY, CDR2 SVGAGI. V shed 6 bases and J shed 5 bases, with 7 bases lying between them.

The V and J genes are TRBV2 and TRBJ2-1; a possible D gene is TRBD2 (5 bases). The CDR3 is made up of 16 amino acids. Per the germline V gene, CDR1 is SNHLY and CDR2 is FYNNEI. Between the trimmed V and J ends, which lost 1 base and 4 bases, there was a span of 14 bases. CDR3 sequence: CASSEVKAALYNEQFF. The CDR3, as DNA: TGTGCCAGCAGTGAAGTTAAAGCGGCCCTTTACAATGAGCAGTTCTTC. The full variable domain, with the rest looked up from reference TRBV2 and TRBJ2-1, is EPEVTQTPSHQVTQMGQEVILRCVPISNHLYFYWYRQILGQKVEFLVSFYNNEISEKSEIFDDQFSVERPDGSNFTLKIRSTKLEDSAMYFCASSEVKAALYNEQFFGPGTRLTVL.

The chain is built from TRBV2 and TRBJ2-1, with a weak D call TRBD1 (6 bases). Trimming shortened V by 3 bases and J by 6 bases, and 18 bases separated the two germline ends. The CDR3 is made up of 16 amino acids. CDR1 SNHLY and CDR2 FYNNEI come from the germline V gene. CDR3 nucleotide sequence: TGTGCCAGCAGTGAGTTGGCCCAGGGGCTTGGCAATGAGCAGTTCTTC. This gives the protein CASSELAQGLGNEQFF.

The V gene is TRBV11-3, the J gene TRBJ2-2; D not certain. V shed 5 bases and J shed 0 bases, with 10 bases lying between them. The CDR3 has 15 residues. Germline CDR1 SGHNT, CDR2 YENEEA. The CDR3 region is CASSPRTANTGELFF. CDR3 DNA sequence: TGTGCCAGCAGCCCCCGGACCGCGAACACCGGGGAGCTGTTTTTT.

On this clone: A far larger clone is one nucleotide away, so this likely arose from a read error. This chain uses TRBV29-1 with TRBJ1-5; D is ambiguous. CDR1 is SQVTM, CDR2 ANQGSEA, per germline. Trimming stripped 4 bases from V and 3 bases from J, with 16 bases between. This CDR3 spans 15 amino acids. CDR3 loop: CSVVPGPDHNQPQHF. In nucleotides, the CDR3 is TGCAGCGTTGTCCCCGGCCCTGACCACAATCAGCCCCAGCATTTT.

The chain has TRBV5-1 and TRBJ2-1; 10 bases align to TRBD2. In germline, CDR1 is SGHRS, CDR2 YFSETQ. V trimming: 7 bases; J trimming: 9 bases; junction bases outside the gene matches: 10. This CDR3 is built from 14 residues. CDR3 sequence reads: CASGGLAGAAEQFF. As DNA, the CDR3 is TGCGCCAGCGGTGGGCTAGCGGGAGCCGCTGAGCAGTTCTTC.

The chain has TRBV6-5 and TRBJ2-7; 8 bases are a match to TRBD2. The CDR3 extends over 15 amino acids. The germline V gene has CDR1 MNHEY and CDR2 SVGAGI. Trimming at V came to 0 bases and at J to 6 bases, leaving 7 bases not matched to a gene. CDR3 loop: CASSYSTGGVSEQYF. As DNA, the CDR3 is TGTGCCAGCAGTTACTCGACCGGGGGGGTGAGCGAGCAGTACTTC.

The chain carries TRBV30 and TRBJ2-7; D is ambiguous. Germline-derived CDR1 and CDR2 are GTSNPN and SVGIG (reference sequence). CDR3 size: 12 residues. V lost 5 bases, J lost 1 base, and 9 bases lay in between. Written as DNA, the CDR3 is TGTGCCTGGGGGTACAATTCCTACGAGCAGTACTTC. The encoded protein is CAWGYNSYEQYF.

This clone was counted a few times. The rearrangement links TRBV9 to TRBJ2-1; either TRBD1 or TRBD2 may supply D (6 bases each). V lost 0 bases, J lost 8 bases, and 18 bases lay in between. This CDR3 contains 16 residues. CDR1 is SGDLS, CDR2 YYNGEE, per germline. CDR3: CASSVDGGLTLYEQFF. CDR3 nucleotides: TGTGCCAGCAGCGTAGACGGGGGCCTTACATTGTATGAGCAGTTCTTC. Complete variable domain (other parts from reference TRBV9 and TRBJ2-1): DSGVTQTPKHLITATGQRVTLRCSPRSGDLSVYWYQQSLDQGLQFLIQYYNGEERAKGNILERFSAQQFPDLHSELNLSSLELGDSALYFCASSVDGGLTLYEQFFGPGTRLTVL.

CDR3 region: CASSPTSGTQETQYF. The CDR3 nucleotides read TGTGCCAGCTCCCCGACTAGCGGGACACAAGAGACCCAGTACTTC. The rearrangement uses TRBV18 and TRBJ2-5; 11 positions agree with TRBD2. The CDR3 length is 15 residues. Germline lookup yields CDR1 KGHSH and CDR2 LQKENI. The J segment lost 2 bases and the V segment lost 6 bases, leaving 5 bases of the junction unmatched.

The DNA for the CDR3 is TGCGCCAGCAGCCAGCCGGGACTAGCGGGAGGCCGAGAGTACAATGAGCAGTTCTTC. Encoded protein: CASSQPGLAGGREYNEQFF. The chain links TRBV4-1 to TRBJ2-1, with TRBD2 identical over 15 bases. Germline assignment: CDR1 MGHRA and CDR2 YSYEKL. CDR3 length: 19 residues. V shed 3 bases, J shed 4 bases, and the junction held 10 bases outside the gene matches.

This rearrangement joins TRBV7-9 to TRBJ2-7; D is perhaps TRBD1 (5 bases). The CDR3 runs 11 residues. V was shortened by 8 bases and J by 3 bases, with 8 bases between the two germline ends. Germline V gives CDR1 SEHNR, CDR2 FQNEAQ (reference sequence). The CDR3 region is CASVQGYEQYF. Written as DNA, the CDR3 is TGTGCCAGCGTCCAGGGCTACGAGCAGTACTTC.